One sample yielded the 31 T cell receptor beta chains listed below, sequenced in a study of shared clonotypes between healthy human individuals. Data came from immunoSEQ multiplex PCR; TCRdb stores just in-frame clones and leaves some out. The table lists approximately 2.3 million clones, just over 90% of them singletons, with 0.39% in the top ten. The material sequenced was naive CD4+ T cells from PBMCs. The subset: CD45RA+ positively selected. These receptors all stem from a man younger than 35 in good health. Some clones in this sample may be carry-over from other donors' samples.

The rearrangement links TRBV28 to TRBJ2-5; D may be TRBD2 (6 bases). This CDR3 contains 14 residues. The V gene lost 3 bases and the J gene lost 4 bases, with 12 bases spanning the gap. CDR1 and CDR2 from the germline V gene are MDHEN and SYDVKM. This CDR3 is CASSFFRGGETQYF. CDR3 DNA: TGTGCCAGCAGTTTCTTCCGGGGAGGAGAGACCCAGTACTTC. Full variable domain (missing parts from reference TRBV28 and TRBJ2-5): DVKVTQSSRYLVKRTGEKVFLECVQDMDHENMFWYRQDPGLGLRLIYFSYDVKMKEKGDIPEGYSVSREKKERFSLILESASTNQTSMYLCASSFFRGGETQYFGPGTRLLVL.

The rearrangement joins TRBV5-1 to TRBJ2-2; no clear D gene. Trimming took off 2 bases at V and 2 bases at J, with 7 bases between the two ends. This CDR3 has 14 residues. The germline V gene encodes CDR1 SGHRS and CDR2 YFSETQ. CDR3 nucleotides: TGCGCCAGCAGCTTTAGGGCCAACACCGGGGAGCTGTTTTTT. It translates to CASSFRANTGELFF.

The V call is TRBV5-1, the J call TRBJ2-2, with TRBD2 identical over 9 bases. The germline CDR1 and CDR2 sequences are SGHRS and YFSETQ. The CDR3 extends over 17 amino acids. With V trimmed by 0 bases and J by 4 bases, 7 bases remained unmatched. CDR3 sequence reads: CASSLDSSGKGTGELFF. CDR3 nucleotides: TGCGCCAGCAGCTTGGACTCTAGCGGGAAAGGCACCGGGGAGCTGTTTTTT.

The chain carries TRBV4-1 and TRBJ2-1; D is unclear. Trimming stripped 2 bases from V and 8 bases from J, with 13 bases between. Germline CDR1 MGHRA, CDR2 YSYEKL. The length of the CDR3 is 14 residues. The DNA for the CDR3 is TGCGCCAGCAGCCAAACCCCCGGTCGAGATGAGCAGTTCTTC. It yields the protein CASSQTPGRDEQFF.

V and J are TRBV28 and TRBJ2-7, with 11 positions matching TRBD1. V gave up 5 bases and J gave up 4 bases; unmatched junction bases: 10. CDR3 size: 16 residues. The germline CDR1 and CDR2 sequences are MDHEN and SYDVKM. The CDR3: CASSPRTGGLRYEQYF. Written as DNA, the CDR3 is TGTGCCAGCAGTCCCCGGACAGGGGGCTTAAGGTACGAGCAGTACTTC.

The rearrangement joins TRBV5-1 to TRBJ2-3; TRBD1 might be the D (5 bases). The CDR3 is 15 residues long. Germline assignment: CDR1 SGHRS and CDR2 YFSETQ. With 5 bases removed from V and 2 bases from J, the gap between germline ends came to 15 bases. CDR3 protein: CASRQKGEITDTQYF. Here the CDR3 DNA reads TGCGCCAGCAGACAAAAAGGGGAAATCACAGATACGCAGTATTTT.

The rearrangement joins TRBV7-2 to TRBJ1-2; 7 bases are shared with TRBD1. This CDR3 is built from 13 residues. Germline assignment: CDR1 SGHTA and CDR2 FQGNSA. The trim removed 7 bases at V and 6 bases at J, leaving 8 bases unmatched. The CDR3: CASNLRQGDGYTF. In DNA form, the CDR3 reads TGTGCCAGCAACCTAAGACAGGGTGATGGCTACACCTTC.

CDR3 in amino acids: CATSRDLTGAGTEAFF. The DNA of the CDR3 is TGTGCCACCAGCAGAGATCTAACAGGGGCGGGGACTGAAGCTTTCTTT. This chain links TRBV15 with TRBJ1-1; 7 bases are shared with TRBD1. The CDR3 totals 16 residues. Germline assignment: CDR1 LNHNV and CDR2 YYDKDF (reference sequence). Trimming cost V 0 bases and J 5 bases; bases outside gene matches: 9. The entire variable domain, with the rest obtained from reference TRBV15 and TRBJ1-1, is as follows: DAMVIQNPRYQVTQFGKPVTLSCSQTLNHNVMYWYQQKSSQAPKLLFHYYDKDFNNEADTPDNFQSRRPNTSFCFLDIRSPGLGDTAMYLCATSRDLTGAGTEAFFGQGTRLTVV.

Concerning this clone: Other nucleotide sequences in the sample specify the same CDR3. CDR3 sequence: CASSEVRSGELFF. The CDR3 region has the DNA TGTGCCAGCAGTGAAGTCCGTTCCGGGGAGCTGTTTTTT. V gene TRBV6-1 combines with J gene TRBJ2-2; no definite D call. CDR1 MNHNS and CDR2 SASEGT come from the germline V gene. The CDR3 covers 13 residues. Trimming took 1 base from V and 6 from J, leaving 6 bases between them.

The DNA of the CDR3 is TGTGCCAGCAGTCCACGGGACAGAATTAGCAATCAGCCCCAGCATTTT. This translates into CASSPRDRISNQPQHF. The chain has TRBV28 and TRBJ1-5, with 7 bases that match TRBD1. With V trimmed by 5 bases and J by 0 bases, 7 bases remained unmatched. This CDR3 has 16 residues. The germline gives CDR1 MDHEN, CDR2 SYDVKM.

CDR3: CASTLGGTGLAANEKLFF. The DNA of the CDR3 is TGTGCCAGCACTCTGGGAGGGACAGGTTTAGCGGCTAATGAAAAACTGTTTTTT. V and J are TRBV28 and TRBJ1-4; 8 positions match TRBD1. Germline V gene lookup returns CDR1 MDHEN and CDR2 SYDVKM. V dropped 7 bases and J dropped 3; count of bases not matched to a gene: 16. The CDR3 runs to 18 residues.

The V gene is TRBV27, the J gene TRBJ2-1; 11 nucleotides line up with TRBD2. J was trimmed by 9 bases and V by 7 bases; bases with no gene match: 11. From germline, CDR1 is MNHEY and CDR2 SMNVEV (reference sequence). The CDR3 length is 15 residues. In DNA, the CDR3 is TGTGCCAGCACCTCCGCGGGACTAGCGGTGGGTGAGCAGTTCTTC. Translation: CASTSAGLAVGEQFF.

This clone has a handful of counts. The CDR3 region is CASSQVGQGEAFF. DNA of the CDR3: TGCGCCAGCAGCCAAGTGGGACAGGGTGAAGCTTTCTTT. The rearrangement links TRBV4-1 to TRBJ1-1; 9 bases match TRBD1. The CDR3 spans 13 residues. V was pared by 1 base and J by 7 bases, with 1 base of the junction left unmatched. From germline, CDR1 is MGHRA and CDR2 YSYEKL.

The genes are TRBV30 and TRBJ2-7, with TRBD1 matching over 7 bases. Germline loops: CDR1 GTSNPN, CDR2 SVGIG (reference sequence). CDR3 length equals 13 residues. The trim removed 2 bases at V and 2 bases at J, leaving 3 bases unmatched. The CDR3 bases are TGTGCCTGGAGTCCTGGGACAGCCTACGAGCAGTACTTC. Residues: CAWSPGTAYEQYF.

This rearrangement joins TRBV30 to TRBJ2-7, with TRBD1 identical over 9 bases. The CDR3 runs to 14 residues. The V segment lost 3 bases and the J segment 6 bases; nucleotides outside the gene matches: 9. CDR1 and CDR2 (germline): GTSNPN, SVGIG (reference sequence). The DNA for the CDR3 is TGTGCCTGGAGGGGTGGTGCGGGACAGGGCGAGCAGTACTTC. Protein sequence: CAWRGGAGQGEQYF.

This chain uses TRBV7-8 with TRBJ2-7, with no clear D. From germline, CDR1 is SGHVS and CDR2 FQNEAQ. This CDR3 has 14 amino acids. V was cut by 5 bases and J by 4 bases, with 15 bases left in between. CDR3 in DNA: TGTGCCAGCAGCCGGGCCTCTGTGGGGTACGAGCAGTACTTC. It codes for CASSRASVGYEQYF.

V and J are TRBV6-5 and TRBJ1-2; 7 nucleotides match TRBD1. J gave up 0 bases and V 7 bases, and 8 bases lay outside the gene matches. Germline values: CDR1 MNHEY, CDR2 SVGAGI. This CDR3 spans 15 amino acids. CDR3 in DNA: TGTGCCAGCACCTCAGGGGGTGCCTCTAACTATGGCTACACCTTC. Protein: CASTSGGASNYGYTF.

The chain combines TRBV19 with TRBJ2-5, with 13 nucleotides matching TRBD2. Trimming took 5 bases from V and 4 from J; bases not matched to a gene: 13. Germline loops: CDR1 LNHDA, CDR2 SQIVND (reference sequence). This CDR3 contains 18 residues. This CDR3 is CASSPGWTSGSHRETQYF. CDR3 coding DNA: TGTGCCAGTAGTCCCGGTTGGACTAGCGGGAGTCACCGAGAGACCCAGTACTTC.

The chain couples TRBV5-6 to TRBJ1-1; 12 positions match TRBD1. CDR1 is SGHDT and CDR2 is YYEEEE in the germline V gene. Unmatched junction bases numbered 12, after V lost 5 bases and J lost 4 bases. This CDR3 comprises 17 residues. The CDR3 sequence: CASSRDRGRDFSTEAFF. In DNA, the CDR3 is TGTGCCAGCAGTCGGGACAGGGGGCGCGACTTTTCCACTGAAGCTTTCTTT.

This sequence joins TRBV28 and TRBJ2-5; D is ambiguous. This CDR3 is 12 amino acids long. Germline CDR1 reads MDHEN; CDR2 reads SYDVKM. Trimming shortened V by 5 bases and J by 1 base, and 5 bases separated the two germline ends. The CDR3: CASSESQETQYF. As DNA, the CDR3 is TGTGCCAGCAGTGAGAGCCAAGAGACCCAGTACTTC.

The CDR3 loop reads CASRPWVTSTDTQYF. The CDR3 DNA is TGTGCCAGCAGGCCATGGGTTACTAGCACAGATACGCAGTATTTT. The chain combines TRBV2 with TRBJ2-3; unclear D gene. Trimming stripped 6 bases from V and 0 bases from J, with 13 bases between. Germline values: CDR1 SNHLY, CDR2 FYNNEI. This CDR3 spans 15 amino acids.

The chain carries TRBV18 and TRBJ1-4; 8 bases agree with TRBD1. This CDR3 is 14 amino acids long. The trim removed 5 bases at V and 4 bases at J, leaving 3 bases unmatched. Germline V gene lookup returns CDR1 KGHSH and CDR2 LQKENI. CDR3 region: CASSSGQVNEKLFF. CDR3 nucleotide sequence: TGTGCCAGCTCATCGGGACAGGTTAATGAAAAACTGTTTTTT.

This clone was detected a few times. The rearrangement joins TRBV6-1 to TRBJ2-7; 10 bases agree with TRBD1. After removal of 4 bases from V and 5 bases from J, the junction contained 5 bases not matched to a gene. Germline V CDR1 and CDR2: MNHNS, SASEGT. The CDR3 runs 14 residues. This CDR3 reads CASSGTGGVNEQYF. Here the CDR3 DNA reads TGTGCCAGCAGTGGGACAGGGGGTGTCAACGAGCAGTACTTC.

This chain connects TRBV9 to TRBJ2-7, with a possible D match to TRBD1 (6 bases). Trimming removed 4 bases from V and 0 bases from J, with 14 bases in between. The CDR3 runs to 15 residues. Germline CDR1 is SGDLS and CDR2 is YYNGEE. The CDR3 loop reads CASSPRTGISYEQYF. CDR3 bases: TGTGCCAGCAGCCCCCGAACAGGGATCTCCTACGAGCAGTACTTC. Full variable domain (missing parts from reference TRBV9 and TRBJ2-7): DSGVTQTPKHLITATGQRVTLRCSPRSGDLSVYWYQQSLDQGLQFLIQYYNGEERAKGNILERFSAQQFPDLHSELNLSSLELGDSALYFCASSPRTGISYEQYFGPGTRLTVT.

The rearrangement uses TRBV4-1 and TRBJ1-3; D perhaps matches TRBD1 (5 bases). Germline V lookup: CDR1 MGHRA, CDR2 YSYEKL. CDR3 length equals 15 residues. Between the trimmed V and J ends, which lost 3 bases and 5 bases, there was a span of 14 bases. CDR3 sequence (DNA): TGCGCCAGCAGCCACCCAGGGAGGGAGAGAAACACCATATATTTT. Translation gives CASSHPGRERNTIYF.

The V and J genes are TRBV7-9 and TRBJ1-1; tentative D call: TRBD1 (6 bases). The CDR3 extends over 13 amino acids. V shed 3 bases and J shed 5 bases, with 10 bases lying between them. The germline V gene encodes CDR1 SEHNR and CDR2 FQNEAQ (reference sequence). The CDR3 bases are TGTGCCAGCAGCTTTGGTAGGGGGACTGAAGCTTTCTTT. As protein: CASSFGRGTEAFF.

The chain links TRBV27 to TRBJ2-7; TRBD1 matches at 10 bases. From germline, CDR1 is MNHEY and CDR2 SMNVEV (reference sequence). The CDR3 spans 15 residues. Losses at the gene ends were 5 bases for V and 2 bases for J; bases not matched to a gene: 6. CDR3 nucleotide sequence: TGTGCCAGCAGTCAAAAGGGGACAGGGGCCTACGAGCAGTACTTC. This sequence encodes CASSQKGTGAYEQYF.

The chain has TRBV28 and TRBJ2-3; D gene uncertain. The CDR3 spans 12 residues. V lost 7 bases to trimming and J lost 1 base, with 6 bases between them. Per the germline V gene, CDR1 is MDHEN and CDR2 is SYDVKM. Here the CDR3 reads CASTLGTDTQYF. Written as DNA, the CDR3 is TGTGCCAGCACCCTTGGCACAGATACGCAGTATTTT.

The chain uses TRBV18 and TRBJ2-7, with 12 bases fitting TRBD2. Unmatched junction bases numbered 3, after V lost 3 bases and J lost 3 bases. This CDR3 is 15 amino acids long. Looked up from germline, CDR1 is KGHSH and CDR2 is LQKENI. In DNA form, the CDR3 reads TGTGCCAGCTCACCTGGACTAGCGGGGATCTACGAGCAGTACTTC. Translating gives CASSPGLAGIYEQYF.

The chain couples TRBV7-3 to TRBJ2-2, with TRBD2 as a possible D gene (6 bases). Trimming pared 0 bases from V and 0 bases from J, leaving 14 bases between. CDR3 length equals 18 residues. Germline loops: CDR1 SGHTA, CDR2 FQGTGA. The CDR3 region is CASSLTAPGDANTGELFF. The CDR3 region has the DNA TGTGCCAGCAGCTTAACGGCACCGGGAGACGCGAACACCGGGGAGCTGTTTTTT.

This clone came up once. The chain couples TRBV28 to TRBJ2-7, with a weak D call TRBD1 (6 bases). This CDR3 is 17 amino acids long. V lost 1 base to trimming and J lost 0 bases, with 16 bases between them. Germline CDR1 and CDR2: MDHEN and SYDVKM. The CDR3 region is CASSLFRGTGSSYEQYF. The CDR3 nucleotides read TGTGCCAGCAGTTTATTTAGGGGGACGGGCAGCTCCTACGAGCAGTACTTC.